This TCR beta chain was identified in a study of human T cells and chemical hapten exposure. It was from unfractionated whole blood that total RNA was extracted. TCRdb reprocessed the 5' RACE reads via MiXCR and lists one record per CDR3 protein. Here the sample spans roughly 120,000 distinct CDR3 sequences, approximately 19% being singletons. This TCR was recovered from a human donor in good health.

CDR3 coding DNA: TGTGCCAGCAGCCCCCCGCTGGTCAATGAGCAGTTCTTC. Its translation: CASSPPLVNEQFF. V is TRBV2 and J is TRBJ2-1; D is unclear. The germline gives CDR1 SNHLY, CDR2 FYNNEI. V lost 6 bases, J lost 6 bases, and 12 bases lay in between. The CDR3 has 13 residues. Full variable domain (rest looked up from reference TRBV2 and TRBJ2-1): EPEVTQTPSHQVTQMGQEVILRCVPISNHLYFYWYRQILGQKVEFLVSFYNNEISEKSEIFDDQFSVERPDGSNFTLKIRSTKLEDSAMYFCASSPPLVNEQFFGPGTRLTVL.